This T cell receptor beta chain came from a study of cytomegalovirus exposure and HLA in healthy donors. Germline V gives CDR1 SGDLS, CDR2 YYNGEE. The length of the CDR3 is 15 residues. V lost 0 bases to trimming and J lost 5 bases; unmatched junction nucleotides: 5. Amplification used 60 Vbeta primers and 13 Jbeta primers. Sequenced by immunoSEQ multiplex PCR; TCRdb stores in-frame clones only, minus some. The data contain approximately 100,000 clones, roughly 77% of them singletons. Comment on this clone: Its antigen is not identified.

General study points: In a later analysis, productive TCRs from donors in an Asian-associated ancestry cluster reportedly carried fewer N-insertions than the cohort mean. CMV serostatus was the sole immune exposure information available. It was assumed in the presence/absence analyses that sequencing depth was roughly uniform across donors. Data from an earlier analysis indicated that most TCR beta V segments were productive either about 87% or about 30% of the time.

The chain links TRBV9 to TRBJ2-1; 7 bases are shared with TRBD2. The sequenced material came from PBMCs. This receptor was obtained from a woman in her fifties or sixties in good health and CMV-seropositive. The CDR3 reads CASSVDSSGNNEQFF. The CDR3 nucleotides read TGTGCCAGCAGCGTAGATTCTAGCGGAAACAATGAGCAGTTCTTC.